Presented here are 26 T cell receptor beta chains from one specimen sequenced in a study of CD8+ T cells in alopecia areata. It was cDNA, reverse transcribed from extracted RNA, that served as the sequencing template. The assay was immunoSEQ multiplex PCR, and TCRdb's table has in-frame clones only and misses some. The sample shows some 170,000 clones, approximately 59% of them seen only once. Source: CD4+ T cells sorted from blood, taken at week 0. These receptors were obtained from a human donor with alopecia areata.

J is TRBJ1-2 and V is TRBV6-5; D is undetermined. CDR1 and CDR2 (germline): MNHEY, SVGAGI. This CDR3 comprises 11 residues. V lost 8 bases to trimming and J lost 4 bases, with 8 bases between them. The CDR3 is CASPRGYGYTF. The CDR3 DNA reads as TGTGCCAGCCCTCGAGGCTATGGCTACACCTTC.

This clone was observed a handful of times. The chain uses TRBV7-8 and TRBJ1-1; 9 bases match TRBD1. CDR3 length: 14 residues. The V gene end was trimmed by 5 bases and the J gene end by 2 bases; junction bases not matched to a gene: 3. Germline assignment: CDR1 SGHVS and CDR2 FQNEAQ. The CDR3 is CASSGDRENTEAFF. The DNA of the CDR3 is TGTGCCAGCAGCGGGGACAGGGAAAACACTGAAGCTTTCTTT.

The gene calls are TRBV7-9 and TRBJ1-1; D is unresolved. Germline V gene sequence: CDR1 SEHNR, CDR2 FQNEAQ (reference sequence). The CDR3 has 11 residues. The V and J ends lost 4 bases and 9 bases respectively, with 9 bases between them. The CDR3 coding sequence is TGTGCCAGCAGCTCGGGCAGCAAAGCTTTCTTT. Translation: CASSSGSKAFF.

The gene calls are TRBV5-1 and TRBJ1-2; possible D gene TRBD1, 6 bases. The germline CDR1 and CDR2 sequences are SGHRS and YFSETQ. This CDR3 has 13 amino acids. V was trimmed by 4 bases and J by 6 bases, leaving 13 bases between them. This CDR3 reads CASSHNRDDGYTF. Written as DNA, the CDR3 is TGCGCCAGCAGCCACAACAGGGACGATGGCTACACCTTC.

The chain carries TRBV13 and TRBJ1-5; the match to TRBD1 covers 9 bases. This CDR3 region has 14 residues. CDR1 and CDR2 from the germline V gene are PRHDT and FYEKMQ (reference sequence). V was pared by 5 bases and J by 5 bases, with 4 bases of the junction left unmatched. The CDR3 coding sequence is TGTGCCAGCAGCATACGACAGGGGGATCAGCCCCAGCATTTT. Its protein is CASSIRQGDQPQHF.

This clone was observed a handful of times. The gene calls are TRBV29-1 and TRBJ2-3; 9 bases match TRBD2. In germline, CDR1 is SQVTM, CDR2 ANQGSEA. V lost 7 bases, J lost 3 bases, and 5 bases stayed unmatched. CDR3 length: 13 residues. The DNA of the CDR3 is TGCAGCGGGCGACTAGCGGTAACAGATACGCAGTATTTT. The encoded protein is CSGRLAVTDTQYF.

The chain carries TRBV18 and TRBJ2-7, with a weak D call TRBD2 (6 bases). The CDR3 totals 14 residues. Germline-derived CDR1 and CDR2 are KGHSH and LQKENI. V lost 6 bases and J 4 bases, leaving 16 bases between the germline ends. CDR3 sequence: CASSSTGGEYEQYF. The CDR3, as DNA: TGTGCCAGCTCCTCGACCGGGGGAGAATACGAGCAGTACTTC. The variable domain in full, with the rest retrieved from reference TRBV18 and TRBJ2-7, is NAGVMQNPRHLVRRRGQEARLRCSPMKGHSHVYWYRQLPEEGLKFMVYLQKENIIDESGMPKERFSAEFPKEGPSILRIQQVVRGDSAAYFCASSSTGGEYEQYFGPGTRLTVT.

The rearrangement links TRBV7-2 to TRBJ2-1; no firm D call. Germline values: CDR1 SGHTA, CDR2 FQGNSA. The CDR3 sequence is 14 residues long. Trimming shortened V by 4 bases and J by 5 bases, and 12 bases separated the two germline ends. The chain's CDR3 is CASSSRTGHNEQFF. DNA of the CDR3: TGTGCCAGCAGCTCACGAACCGGTCACAATGAGCAGTTCTTC.

This clone was counted a few times. This chain connects TRBV28 to TRBJ1-2, with D possibly matching TRBD1 (5 bases). V lost 3 bases and J 9 bases, leaving 11 bases between the germline ends. CDR1 and CDR2 from the germline V gene are MDHEN and SYDVKM. There are 12 residues in the CDR3. The CDR3 is CASSLRDLRYTF. CDR3 coding DNA: TGTGCCAGCAGTTTGAGGGACTTACGCTACACCTTC.

This chain joins TRBV9 and TRBJ1-1; no clear D. CDR1 is SGDLS and CDR2 is YYNGEE in the germline V gene. The CDR3 covers 15 residues. Trimming removed 4 bases at V and 1 base at J, with 14 bases between. In DNA, the CDR3 is TGTGCCAGCAGCCTTAATCCGACGGGGAACACTGAAGCTTTCTTT. It translates to CASSLNPTGNTEAFF. The whole variable domain, remainder taken from reference TRBV9 and TRBJ1-1, is DSGVTQTPKHLITATGQRVTLRCSPRSGDLSVYWYQQSLDQGLQFLIQYYNGEERAKGNILERFSAQQFPDLHSELNLSSLELGDSALYFCASSLNPTGNTEAFFGQGTRLTVV.

This clone was counted only a few times. Additional DNA sequences in this sample encode the identical CDR3. The rearrangement links TRBV6-5 to TRBJ1-2; D not resolved. CDR1 and CDR2 (germline): MNHEY, SVGAGI. The CDR3 sequence is 13 residues long. The V gene lost 5 bases and the J gene lost 3 bases, with 10 bases spanning the gap. CDR3 region: CASSPGADYGYTF. The DNA for the CDR3 is TGTGCCAGCAGTCCAGGAGCGGACTATGGCTACACCTTC.

This chain uses TRBV30 with TRBJ1-1; D is possibly TRBD1 (5 bases). CDR3 length equals 12 residues. Per the germline V gene, CDR1 is GTSNPN and CDR2 is SVGIG (reference sequence). Trimming shortened V by 5 bases and J by 1 base, and 8 bases separated the two germline ends. The CDR3 coding sequence is TGTGCCTGGGTCGGGGGGAACACTGAAGCTTTCTTT. It translates to CAWVGGNTEAFF.

J is TRBJ1-2 and V is TRBV20-1; D is uncertain. With 0 bases removed from V and 10 bases from J, the gap between germline ends came to 9 bases. Germline CDR1 and CDR2: DFQATT and SNEGSKA (reference sequence). The CDR3 is 11 residues long. CDR3 in DNA: TGCAGTGCTAGAGATCAGGACCTCTACACCTTC. Protein product: CSARDQDLYTF.

The V and J genes are TRBV29-1 and TRBJ2-1, with TRBD2 matching 9 bases. This CDR3 has 12 amino acids. V shed 4 bases and J 9 bases; nucleotides not matched to a gene: 4. In germline, CDR1 is SQVTM, CDR2 ANQGSEA. CDR3 in DNA: TGCAGCGTTGGCAGCGGGGGGACTGAGCAGTTCTTC. It specifies CSVGSGGTEQFF.

The V call is TRBV30, the J call TRBJ1-5; D may be TRBD1 (5 bases). CDR3 length equals 17 residues. Germline lookup yields CDR1 GTSNPN and CDR2 SVGIG (reference sequence). Between the trimmed V and J ends, which lost 0 bases and 2 bases, there was a span of 17 bases. This CDR3 reads CAWSVRVGGRGNQPQHF. Here the CDR3 DNA reads TGTGCCTGGAGTGTACGAGTGGGGGGACGGGGCAATCAGCCCCAGCATTTT.

This clone was seen a handful of times. The chain joins TRBV7-2 to TRBJ2-5; D gene unclear. CDR1 SGHTA and CDR2 FQGNSA come from the germline V gene. The CDR3 is made up of 13 amino acids. Trimming left V 1 base short and J 3 bases short, with 6 bases between. Here the CDR3 DNA reads TGTGCCAGCAGCTTAGGGCAGAAAGAGACCCAGTACTTC. Protein product: CASSLGQKETQYF.

This clone showed up just a few times. The chain has TRBV5-6 and TRBJ1-2, with TRBD1 matching 8 bases. The germline V gene encodes CDR1 SGHDT and CDR2 YYEEEE. The CDR3 length is 14 residues. Trimming cost V 3 bases and J 6 bases; bases outside gene matches: 7. CDR3 bases: TGTGCCAGCAGCTCGAGGACAGGGATAAATGGCTACACCTTC. Protein sequence: CASSSRTGINGYTF. The full variable domain, its missing parts supplied by reference TRBV5-6 and TRBJ1-2, is DAGVTQSPTHLIKTRGQQVTLRCSPKSGHDTVSWYQQALGQGPQFIFQYYEEEERQRGNFPDRFSGHQFPNYSSELNVNALLLGDSALYLCASSSRTGINGYTFGSGTRLTVV.

V usage is TRBV14 and J usage is TRBJ1-1; D remains ambiguous. CDR1 is SGHDN and CDR2 is FVKESK in the germline V gene. The CDR3 covers 13 residues. Trimming removed 0 bases from V and 5 bases from J, with 7 bases in between. CDR3 sequence: CASSQDERTEAFF. Here the CDR3 DNA reads TGTGCCAGCAGCCAAGACGAGAGGACTGAAGCTTTCTTT.

This chain joins TRBV5-1 and TRBJ2-1, with 9 bases that match TRBD1. Looked up from germline, CDR1 is SGHRS and CDR2 is YFSETQ. The CDR3 spans 15 residues. Germline trimming cut 2 bases from V and 3 bases from J; bases unmatched to any gene: 3. This CDR3 is CASSFATGGYNEQFF. The CDR3 DNA follows: TGCGCCAGCAGCTTCGCGACAGGGGGCTACAATGAGCAGTTCTTC.

The V and J genes are TRBV2 and TRBJ2-5; possibly TRBD1 for D (5 bases). This CDR3 has 13 residues. The V end was cut by 6 bases, the J end by 5 bases, with 13 bases between. Per the germline V gene, CDR1 is SNHLY and CDR2 is FYNNEI. The CDR3 DNA is TGTGCCAGCAGCCAGGGTGTCGGGGAGACCCAGTACTTC. It encodes CASSQGVGETQYF. Variable domain in full (rest from reference TRBV2 and TRBJ2-5): EPEVTQTPSHQVTQMGQEVILRCVPISNHLYFYWYRQILGQKVEFLVSFYNNEISEKSEIFDDQFSVERPDGSNFTLKIRSTKLEDSAMYFCASSQGVGETQYFGPGTRLLVL.

The rearrangement links TRBV30 to TRBJ2-7; D call uncertain. The length of the CDR3 is 12 residues. Germline CDR1 GTSNPN, CDR2 SVGIG (reference sequence). The V and J ends lost 1 base and 3 bases respectively, with 7 bases between them. CDR3 in amino acids: CAWSAPHYEQYF. Written as DNA, the CDR3 is TGTGCCTGGAGTGCCCCCCACTACGAGCAGTACTTC.

This chain connects TRBV6-5 to TRBJ2-2, with unresolved D. The CDR3 consists of 14 residues. The ends were cut back, 4 bases at V and 9 bases at J, with 15 bases in the middle. Germline CDR1 and CDR2: MNHEY and SVGAGI. In nucleotides, the CDR3 is TGTGCCAGCAGTTGGAGCGAGAACCGAAGGGAGCTGTTTTTT. It translates to CASSWSENRRELFF.

This chain connects TRBV21-1 to TRBJ1-5; TRBD1, as called in the table, went unchecked against the DNA. TRBV21-1 is reported as a pseudogene. CDR3 length: 15 residues. The CDR3 nucleotides are TGTGCCAGCAGGGAACGGGGACAGGGCAATCAGCCCCAGCATTTT. Translating gives CASRERGQGNQPQHF.

The chain recombines TRBV5-1 with TRBJ2-1, with TRBD1 matching 7 bases. Looked up from germline, CDR1 is SGHRS and CDR2 is YFSETQ. This CDR3 has 15 amino acids. With V trimmed by 1 base and J by 6 bases, 7 bases remained unmatched. The CDR3 coding sequence is TGCGCCAGCAGCTTGAGTGACAGGGTGGGCAATGAGCAGTTCTTC. It codes for CASSLSDRVGNEQFF.

This clone has more than one count but fewer than ten. The chain recombines TRBV5-6 with TRBJ1-5; D perhaps matches TRBD1 (6 bases). The CDR3 is 14 amino acids. The ends were cut back, 4 bases at V and 9 bases at J, with 17 bases in the middle. Germline V gives CDR1 SGHDT, CDR2 YYEEEE. For the CDR3, the DNA is TGTGCCAGCAGCCGGACAGCCTCCTTGGGGCCCCAGCATTTT. Amino acid sequence: CASSRTASLGPQHF.

The CDR3 is CASSKGLAEDNEQFF. The CDR3, as DNA: TGCGCCAGCAGCAAGGGACTAGCAGAGGACAATGAGCAGTTCTTC. The chain joins TRBV5-1 to TRBJ2-1; 9 bases are shared with TRBD2. V was pared by 4 bases and J by 5 bases, with 7 bases of the junction left unmatched. The length of the CDR3 is 15 residues. Looked up from germline, CDR1 is SGHRS and CDR2 is YFSETQ.